Listed below are T cell receptor beta chains from one sample, sequenced in a study of cytomegalovirus exposure and HLA in healthy donors. Libraries were prepared by immunoSEQ multiplex PCR; TCRdb keeps only in-frame clonotypes and omits some of them. The sample gives some 170,000 clones, 70% to 80% of which show up once; around 1.3% is in the top ten. Sequencing input: PBMCs. All receptors derive from a woman aged 45-60 years in good health and CMV-seronegative. CDR3s include the opening cysteine and the closing phenylalanine or tryptophan.

cdr3_aa v_call
CASSVTVNTGELFF TRBV2
CASSPTGTISEKLFF TRBV18
CASSLRPRGYNEQFF TRBV28
CASKNGPSGNYEQYF TRBV6-5
CASSLVGGSYEQYF TRBV28
CASSYADVGYGYTF TRBV6-5
CASSLNRGSAYGNTIYF TRBV28
CASSPMTSGFYEQYF TRBV27
CAWSYLASYNEQFF TRBV30
CASSVGVYSTDTQYF TRBV9
CAISAAGQSNQPQHF TRBV10-3
CASRPIGGRAYEQYF TRBV19
CAISESGTGYTGELFF TRBV10-3
CSVERDRSYEQYF TRBV29-1
CASSFIRTSTNEQFF TRBV28
CSARSGDTQYF TRBV20-1
CATRRTGTYEQYF TRBV5-6
CASRDRTLGYGYTF TRBV19
CASSQGANSYEQYF TRBV4-1
CASSPGADTQYF TRBV7-2
CASSIRGTGDEKLFF TRBV19
CASSSRTGGETQYF TRBV5-8
CASSWGANNSPLHF TRBV18
CASGGTGNTIYF TRBV6-5
CASTSGQQGTEAFF TRBV28
CASSLWGDEQFF TRBV27
CSALGQTYQETQYF TRBV29-1
CASSARDRGYTEAFF TRBV9
CATSRGHGQGTAYEQYF TRBV15
CASSLQTGYEKLFF TRBV11-2
CASSFGNTIYF TRBV7-9
CASREDLSSYEQYF TRBV6-1
CASSTIDISYNEQFF TRBV27
CASSPGTEYSYEQYF TRBV5-1
CASSDRQAGNTIYF TRBV2
CASSRNDDRTYEQFF TRBV7-7
CASSLTSRNEKLFF TRBV7-9
CSAPTGAEAFF TRBV20-1
CASSEEPAGSYEQYF TRBV6-1
CASSLNSGAFSSYEQYF TRBV7-2
CASSRGGRMNTEAFF TRBV28
CASSSAGGDTEAFF TRBV28
CASSRLAGGPLNEQFF TRBV7-3
CASSFTTGVSEAFF TRBV27